This T cell receptor beta chain was identified in a study of regulatory T cells in long-lasting Graves disease. Whole-study results and caveats: Fewer public clonotypes were shared by new patients (around 970) than by persistent patients (roughly 2,600). When disease was persistent, TRBV28, TRBJ1-2 and TRBJ2-5 were the favored segments.

Germline-derived CDR1 and CDR2 are SEHNR and FQNEAQ (reference sequence). The CDR3 has 16 residues. V lost 2 bases and J lost 5; bases outside the gene matches: 11. As regards this clonotype: Its antigen is not identified.

Time point in this sample: newly diagnosed GD, antithyroid drugs for less than 3 months. The TCR library used RNA extracted from PBMCs. Assembly of TCR beta libraries relied on iRepertoire HTBI primers together with Arm-PCR of CDR3 regions. TCRdb processed the multiplex PCR reads anew with MiXCR; each CDR3 protein has one entry. This sample has 300,000 to 450,000 distinct CDR3 sequences, with roughly 15% found just once. Sequencing used peripheral blood mononuclear cells (PBMCs), obtained at new diagnosis, from a patient treated with antithyroid drugs. The chain employs TRBV7-9 and TRBJ2-7; 8 nucleotides agree with TRBD2. The sequence was obtained from a female donor with Graves disease. The CDR3: CASSLTPSGRRNEQYF. The DNA for the CDR3 is TGTGCCAGCAGCTTAACCCCAAGCGGGAGAAGAAACGAGCAGTACTTC.